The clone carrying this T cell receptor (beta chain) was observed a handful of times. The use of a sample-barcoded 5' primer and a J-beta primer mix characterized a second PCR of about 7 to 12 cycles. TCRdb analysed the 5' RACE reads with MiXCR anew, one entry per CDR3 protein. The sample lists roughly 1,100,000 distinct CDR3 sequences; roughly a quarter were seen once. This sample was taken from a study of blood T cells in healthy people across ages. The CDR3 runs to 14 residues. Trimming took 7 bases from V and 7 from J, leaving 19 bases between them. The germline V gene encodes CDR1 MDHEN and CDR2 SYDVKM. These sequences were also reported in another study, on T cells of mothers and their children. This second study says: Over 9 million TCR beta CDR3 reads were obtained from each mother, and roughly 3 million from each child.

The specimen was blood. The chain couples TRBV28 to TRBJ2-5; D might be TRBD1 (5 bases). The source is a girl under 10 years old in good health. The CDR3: CASIPRLSRGTQYF. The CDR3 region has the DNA TGTGCCAGCATCCCAAGGCTCTCAAGGGGGACCCAGTACTTC.